A single sample is the source of the 22 T cell receptor beta chains below, sequenced in a study of cytomegalovirus exposure and HLA in healthy donors. This PCR relied on a set of 60 Vbeta primers and 13 Jbeta primers. This table comes from immunoSEQ multiplex PCR, and its TCRdb copy is limited to in-frame clones, with some not included. The sample has approximately 160,000 clones; roughly 82% are singletons. Input material: PBMCs. All receptors come from a girl aged 5-17 years in good health and CMV-seropositive.

This clone has just one count. This chain connects TRBV5-1 to TRBJ1-2, with 7 bases matching TRBD1. This CDR3 region has 14 residues. The trim removed 4 bases at V and 2 bases at J, leaving 5 bases unmatched. Germline V CDR1 and CDR2: SGHRS, YFSETQ. The CDR3 DNA is TGCGCCAGCAGCCCCCAGACAGGGAACTATGGCTACACCTTC. Translating gives CASSPQTGNYGYTF.

The rearrangement uses TRBV5-1 and TRBJ2-2; 7 bases are shared with TRBD2. V was clipped by 3 bases and J by 7 bases; unmatched bases: 9. The CDR3 is made up of 15 amino acids. The V gene's germline CDR1 is SGHRS and CDR2 YFSETQ. The CDR3 sequence is CASSWSGEAIGELFF. The CDR3 DNA sequence: TGCGCCAGCAGCTGGAGCGGGGAGGCTATCGGGGAGCTGTTTTTT. Full variable domain (missing parts from reference TRBV5-1 and TRBJ2-2): KAGVTQTPRYLIKTRGQQVTLSCSPISGHRSVSWYQQTPGQGLQFLFEYFSETQRNKGNFPGRFSGRQFSNSRSEMNVSTLELGDSALYLCASSWSGEAIGELFFGEGSRLTVL.

The V and J genes are TRBV2 and TRBJ2-1; TRBD2 agrees at 8 bases. The CDR3 extends over 17 amino acids. CDR1 is SNHLY, CDR2 FYNNEI, per germline. After removal of 1 base from V and 9 bases from J, the junction contained 14 bases not matched to a gene. Here the CDR3 DNA reads TGTGCCAGCAGTGAAGTGCCCGCGGCGGGGGGCCCCGGTGAGCAGTTCTTC. Protein product: CASSEVPAAGGPGEQFF.

The chain recombines TRBV18 with TRBJ1-1; 8 bases agree with TRBD1. From germline, CDR1 is KGHSH and CDR2 LQKENI. Unmatched junction bases numbered 7, after V lost 4 bases and J lost 0 bases. The CDR3 has 16 amino acids. DNA for the CDR3: TGTGCCAGCTCACGAGGGACAGGTTCCTTGAACACTGAAGCTTTCTTT. It specifies CASSRGTGSLNTEAFF. Combining the CDR3 with reference TRBV18 and TRBJ1-1 gives the whole variable domain NAGVMQNPRHLVRRRGQEARLRCSPMKGHSHVYWYRQLPEEGLKFMVYLQKENIIDESGMPKERFSAEFPKEGPSILRIQQVVRGDSAAYFCASSRGTGSLNTEAFFGQGTRLTVV.

In this sample, this clone turned up once. This chain links TRBV28 with TRBJ2-5; possibly TRBD1 for D (6 bases). The CDR3 spans 13 residues. Trimming took off 6 bases at V and 1 base at J, with 9 bases between the two ends. The germline gives CDR1 MDHEN, CDR2 SYDVKM. In DNA, the CDR3 is TGTGCCAGCAGCGGGACACCCCAAGAGACCCAGTACTTC. Encoded protein: CASSGTPQETQYF.

This clone has just a few counts. V usage is TRBV5-4 and J usage is TRBJ2-1; 8 bases match TRBD2. The germline V gene has CDR1 SGHNT and CDR2 YYREEE (reference sequence). The CDR3 has 12 amino acids. V shed 5 bases and J 9 bases; nucleotides not matched to a gene: 4. The CDR3 DNA is TGTGCCAGCAGTACCGGGACTAGTGAGCAGTTCTTC. It is translated as CASSTGTSEQFF.

The chain couples TRBV5-4 to TRBJ2-3; tentative D call: TRBD1 (5 bases). In germline, CDR1 is SGHNT, CDR2 YYREEE (reference sequence). Trimming took off 4 bases at V and 2 bases at J, with 14 bases between the two ends. This CDR3 spans 15 amino acids. The CDR3 DNA is TGTGCCAGCAGCCCGGACACCCACTACACAGATACGCAGTATTTT. As protein: CASSPDTHYTDTQYF.

The V gene is TRBV4-3, the J gene TRBJ1-2; D uncertain. Trimming removed 4 bases from V and 1 base from J, with 13 bases in between. CDR1 LGHNA and CDR2 YSLEER come from the germline V gene. This CDR3 contains 15 residues. The CDR3 DNA reads as TGCGCCAGCAGCCCGGGATGGAGAGTTAACTATGGCTACACCTTC. Translated, it gives CASSPGWRVNYGYTF.

This chain links TRBV7-2 with TRBJ2-7; the match to TRBD1 covers 7 bases. The CDR3 has 12 amino acids. V lost 5 bases and J lost 5; bases outside the gene matches: 3. In germline, CDR1 is SGHTA, CDR2 FQGNSA. The DNA of the CDR3 is TGTGCCAGCAGCCGACAGGGTAACGAGCAGTACTTC. It codes for CASSRQGNEQYF. The full variable domain, in which reference TRBV7-2 and TRBJ2-7 provide the parts outside the CDR3, is GAGVSQSPSNKVTEKGKDVELRCDPISGHTALYWYRQSLGQGLEFLIYFQGNSAPDKSGLPSDRFSAERTGGSVSTLTIQRTQQEDSAVYLCASSRQGNEQYFGPGTRLTVT.

The chain recombines TRBV4-1 with TRBJ1-2, with a tentative D call TRBD1 (6 bases). The CDR3 covers 13 residues. CDR1 and CDR2 (germline): MGHRA, YSYEKL. Trimming stripped 0 bases from V and 5 bases from J, with 7 bases between. The CDR3 coding sequence is TGCGCCAGCAGCCAAGACCAGGGGTATGGCTACACCTTC. Encoded protein: CASSQDQGYGYTF.

The rearrangement links TRBV28 to TRBJ1-4; D might be TRBD1 (6 bases). The CDR3 loop spans 15 amino acids. The germline CDR1 and CDR2 sequences are MDHEN and SYDVKM. Between the trimmed V and J ends, which lost 3 bases and 7 bases, there was a span of 15 bases. The CDR3 sequence is CASSFAGAFGEKLFF. The CDR3 bases are TGTGCCAGCAGTTTTGCAGGGGCGTTCGGTGAAAAACTGTTTTTT.

This clone was observed once. This rearrangement joins TRBV4-2 to TRBJ2-1, with TRBD2 as a possible D gene (7 bases). Germline lookup yields CDR1 LGHNA and CDR2 YNFKEQ. The V end lost 6 bases, the J end lost 5 bases, and 20 bases lay between the germline ends. The CDR3 has 16 residues. CDR3 nucleotides: TGTGCCAGCAGACGAGGGGCACAGGGAGGGGACAATGAGCAGTTCTTC. Translating it yields CASRRGAQGGDNEQFF.

This chain links TRBV5-1 with TRBJ1-1; TRBD1 matches 8 bases. Germline lookup yields CDR1 SGHRS and CDR2 YFSETQ. This CDR3 contains 13 residues. The trim removed 6 bases at V and 4 bases at J, leaving 5 bases unmatched. CDR3 DNA sequence: TGCGCCAGCACCGGAACAGGGGGCACTGAAGCTTTCTTT. This gives the protein CASTGTGGTEAFF.

The chain couples TRBV7-9 to TRBJ1-1; D remains ambiguous. CDR1 is SEHNR and CDR2 is FQNEAQ in the germline V gene (reference sequence). Trimming shortened V by 8 bases and J by 10 bases, and 14 bases separated the two germline ends. The CDR3 length is 11 residues. The CDR3 region has the DNA TGTGCCAGCGACATCGGGGAGGGAGCTTTCTTT. Encoded protein: CASDIGEGAFF.

The chain links TRBV4-1 to TRBJ2-1, with 12 positions matching TRBD2. The V segment lost 0 bases and the J segment 3 bases; nucleotides outside the gene matches: 6. This CDR3 spans 18 amino acids. CDR1 is MGHRA, CDR2 YSYEKL, per germline. The DNA of the CDR3 is TGCGCCAGCAGCCAAGAGTGGCTAGCGGGAGGGTTCTACAATGAGCAGTTCTTC. Amino acid sequence: CASSQEWLAGGFYNEQFF.

This clone was observed a single time. The chain has TRBV6-6 and TRBJ1-1; TRBD1 agrees at 8 bases. This CDR3 has 14 residues. Unmatched junction bases numbered 5, after V lost 6 bases and J lost 2 bases. In germline, CDR1 is MNHNY, CDR2 SVGAGI (reference sequence). The CDR3 DNA sequence: TGTGCCAGCAGATGGACAGGGCGAAACACTGAAGCTTTCTTT. It specifies CASRWTGRNTEAFF.

The CDR3 DNA is TGTGCCAGCAGCTTAGTGGGCGGCTACACCTTC. Translated: CASSLVGGYTF. The genes are TRBV11-2 and TRBJ1-2; D ambiguous. The length of the CDR3 is 11 residues. Looked up from germline, CDR1 is SGHAT and CDR2 is FQNNGV. The V end lost 1 base, the J end lost 8 bases, and 5 bases lay between the germline ends. Filled out from reference TRBV11-2 and TRBJ1-2, the complete variable domain reads EAGVAQSPRYKIIEKRQSVAFWCNPISGHATLYWYQQILGQGPKLLIQFQNNGVVDDSQLPKDRFSAERLKGVDSTLKIQPAKLEDSAVYLCASSLVGGYTFGSGTRLTVV.

The sample holds a few counts of this clone. V gene TRBV4-3 combines with J gene TRBJ2-3, with a tentative D call TRBD2 (7 bases). Trimming pared 0 bases from V and 4 bases from J, leaving 14 bases between. The CDR3 is made up of 16 amino acids. Per the germline V gene, CDR1 is LGHNA and CDR2 is YSLEER. CDR3 residues: CASSQEWGGAADTQYF. The CDR3 region has the DNA TGCGCCAGCAGCCAAGAATGGGGGGGGGCCGCAGATACGCAGTATTTT.

The CDR3 here is CASSQGRRYRGLASGYTF. As DNA, the CDR3 is TGCGCCAGCAGCCAAGGCAGGCGCTACAGGGGGTTGGCAAGTGGCTACACCTTC. The rearrangement links TRBV4-3 to TRBJ1-2; TRBD1 aligns across 8 bases. There are 18 residues in the CDR3. Per the germline V gene, CDR1 is LGHNA and CDR2 is YSLEER. The V and J ends lost 1 base and 7 bases, in that order; junction bases with no gene match: 17.

DNA of the CDR3: TGTGCCAACCCCCTCTTGAAAGCGGGGCAAGAGACCCAGTACTTC. It codes for CANPLLKAGQETQYF. The chain combines TRBV27 with TRBJ2-5; 7 bases are shared with TRBD2. Germline V CDR1 and CDR2: MNHEY, SMNVEV (reference sequence). The ends lost 10 bases at V and 2 bases at J; junction bases unmatched: 13. The CDR3 sequence is 15 residues long.

The CDR3 region is CAWTSVGVGYGYTF. The CDR3 coding sequence is TGTGCCTGGACATCCGTCGGGGTTGGGTATGGCTACACCTTC. The rearrangement uses TRBV30 and TRBJ1-2; D call uncertain. This CDR3 is 14 amino acids long. With 4 bases removed from V and 5 bases from J, the gap between germline ends came to 17 bases. Germline CDR1 GTSNPN, CDR2 SVGIG (reference sequence).

The V and J genes are TRBV6-5 and TRBJ1-1, with TRBD1 matching 9 bases. This CDR3 contains 14 residues. Germline values: CDR1 MNHEY, CDR2 SVGAGI. V trimming: 5 bases; J trimming: 1 base; junction bases outside the gene matches: 2. The CDR3 DNA follows: TGTGCCAGCAGTCGGACAGGGGCGAACACTGAAGCTTTCTTT. Its translation: CASSRTGANTEAFF.